The next 7 T cell receptor beta chains were all read from a single sample in a study of T cell changes during pregnancy in multiple sclerosis. The protocol was immunoSEQ multiplex PCR, while the TCRdb copy is restricted to in-frame clones and leaves out a portion. Seen here are more than 55,000 clones, around 90% observed once, and the top ten hold about 6.4%. This sample comprised peripheral blood, obtained in the third trimester of pregnancy. The receptors shown here come from a female donor in good health, enrolled as a control in a pregnancy study.

The J gene is TRBJ2-1, the V gene TRBV19; 7 bases fit TRBD2. The CDR3 contains 14 residues. Germline CDR1 is LNHDA and CDR2 is SQIVND (reference sequence). The junction had 5 bases not matched to a gene; V was cut back by 5 bases and J by 4 bases. The CDR3 sequence is CASSHSGPYNEQFF. The CDR3, as DNA: TGTGCCAGTAGTCATAGCGGGCCTTACAATGAGCAGTTCTTC.

A single count supports this clone. The chain uses TRBV29-1 and TRBJ1-2; D perhaps matches TRBD1 (5 bases). The CDR3 contains 14 residues. In germline, CDR1 is SQVTM, CDR2 ANQGSEA. V lost 3 bases, J lost 4 bases, and 15 bases lay in between. CDR3 region: CSVDDQGSSYGYTF. In nucleotides, the CDR3 is TGCAGCGTTGATGATCAGGGCTCTTCCTATGGCTACACCTTC.

The rearrangement uses TRBV11-3 and TRBJ2-1, with 7 bases lining up with TRBD2. J gave up 7 bases and V 4 bases, and 7 bases lay outside the gene matches. Germline CDR1 reads SGHNT; CDR2 reads YENEEA. The CDR3 spans 14 residues. DNA for the CDR3: TGTGCCAGCAGCTCAAAACATAGCGGGAATGAGCAGTTCTTC. It specifies CASSSKHSGNEQFF.

This rearrangement joins TRBV15 to TRBJ2-7; the D is unclear. Germline CDR1 is LNHNV and CDR2 is YYDKDF (reference sequence). Trimming removed 6 bases at V and 1 base at J, with 10 bases between. This CDR3 region has 13 residues. The CDR3 bases are TGTGCCACCAGACCCGACGGGTCCTACGAGCAGTACTTC. Protein product: CATRPDGSYEQYF.

V gene TRBV5-4 combines with J gene TRBJ2-1; maybe TRBD2 (6 bases). Deletions cut 0 bases from V and 6 bases from J, with 10 bases between. The CDR3 totals 14 residues. Germline-derived CDR1 and CDR2 are SGHNT and YYREEE (reference sequence). CDR3 region: CASSLDPGANEQFF. The CDR3 DNA sequence: TGTGCCAGCAGCTTGGATCCGGGAGCCAATGAGCAGTTCTTC.

The chain has TRBV6-5 and TRBJ1-2; D remains unclear. The V end was cut by 10 bases, the J end by 8 bases, with 26 bases between. This CDR3 comprises 15 residues. The germline gives CDR1 MNHEY, CDR2 SVGAGI. This chain's CDR3 is CATRRISGQHEGYTF. Here the CDR3 DNA reads TGTGCCACCCGTCGGATTAGCGGCCAACACGAGGGCTACACCTTC.

CDR3 in amino acids: CASSIWGGKQDEQYF. DNA of the CDR3: TGTGCCAGTAGTATTTGGGGGGGGAAGCAGGACGAGCAGTACTTC. V usage is TRBV19 and J usage is TRBJ2-7, with 7 bases fitting TRBD2. Germline assignment: CDR1 LNHDA and CDR2 SQIVND (reference sequence). V lost 3 bases, J lost 5 bases, and 10 bases stayed unmatched. The CDR3 runs 15 residues.